These 20 T cell receptor beta chains came from one sample sequenced in a study of CD8+ T cells in alopecia areata. Following RNA extraction, reverse transcription yielded cDNA that acted as the sequencing template. Generated by immunoSEQ multiplex PCR, the TCRdb table keeps only in-frame clones and is missing some. The sample holds 75,000 to 100,000 clones, approximately 42% seen once. Sequencing was done on a sample of CD4+ T cells sorted from blood. These receptors came from a human donor with alopecia areata.

This clone came up a few times. The CDR3 sequence: CASSFTETQYF. The DNA of the CDR3 is TGCGCCAGCAGCTTCACCGAGACCCAGTACTTC. The chain employs TRBV5-1 and TRBJ2-5; unclear D gene. Germline CDR1 is SGHRS and CDR2 is YFSETQ. CDR3 length equals 11 residues. Trimming cost V 2 bases and J 5 bases, with 4 bases left between them. Supplemented by reference TRBV5-1 and TRBJ2-5, the full variable domain reads KAGVTQTPRYLIKTRGQQVTLSCSPISGHRSVSWYQQTPGQGLQFLFEYFSETQRNKGNFPGRFSGRQFSNSRSEMNVSTLELGDSALYLCASSFTETQYFGPGTRLLVL.

J is TRBJ2-3 and V is TRBV29-1; no definite D call. The CDR3 length is 14 residues. Trimming took 3 bases from V and 3 from J, leaving 13 bases between them. The germline CDR1 and CDR2 sequences are SQVTM and ANQGSEA. DNA for the CDR3: TGCAGCGTTGAGGGGTTACCCAAAACAGATACGCAGTATTTT. This sequence encodes CSVEGLPKTDTQYF.

V is TRBV4-1 and J is TRBJ2-3, with no clear D. The CDR3 spans 15 residues. CDR1 is MGHRA, CDR2 YSYEKL, per germline. V shed 1 base and J shed 6 bases, with 14 bases lying between them. The CDR3 is CASSQGPASRDTQYF. The CDR3 nucleotides read TGCGCCAGCAGCCAAGGACCGGCGTCTCGGGATACGCAGTATTTT.

This clone was detected ten times or more. CDR3: CATSYYNQPQHF. CDR3 nucleotides: TGTGCCACCAGCTATTACAATCAGCCCCAGCATTTT. The V call is TRBV15, the J call TRBJ1-5; no clear D gene. The CDR3 loop spans 12 amino acids. V gave up 5 bases and J gave up 3 bases, with 5 bases separating them. Germline values: CDR1 LNHNV, CDR2 YYDKDF (reference sequence).

This clone was seen a handful of times. The chain employs TRBV18 and TRBJ2-7; 9 nucleotides agree with TRBD1. In germline, CDR1 is KGHSH, CDR2 LQKENI. The junction had 17 bases not matched to a gene; V was cut back by 2 bases and J by 6 bases. The CDR3 loop spans 18 amino acids. The chain's CDR3 is CASSPMESRDRVRSEQYF. The CDR3 region has the DNA TGTGCCAGCTCACCAATGGAAAGCCGGGACAGGGTGCGCAGCGAGCAGTACTTC.

This rearrangement joins TRBV4-1 to TRBJ2-1; 9 bases map to TRBD2. CDR1 and CDR2 (germline): MGHRA, YSYEKL. This CDR3 contains 17 residues. Unmatched junction bases numbered 16, after V lost 4 bases and J lost 9 bases. The CDR3 here is CASSREISGRWAGEQFF. CDR3 coding DNA: TGCGCCAGCAGCCGAGAAATTAGCGGGAGATGGGCTGGTGAGCAGTTCTTC.

In this sample, this clone turned up a few times. The chain has TRBV28 and TRBJ2-4, with a possible D match to TRBD1 (5 bases). Trimming took 3 bases from V and 7 from J, leaving 16 bases between them. This CDR3 contains 15 residues. CDR1 is MDHEN and CDR2 is SYDVKM in the germline V gene. In DNA form, the CDR3 reads TGTGCCAGCAGTTTTCTGCAGGGCGTTCTCAACATTCAGTACTTC. It is translated as CASSFLQGVLNIQYF.

The V and J genes are TRBV7-2 and TRBJ2-1; D may be TRBD1 or TRBD2 (5 bases each). The V end lost 1 base, the J end lost 16 bases, and 14 bases lay between the germline ends. Per the germline V gene, CDR1 is SGHTA and CDR2 is FQGNSA. The CDR3 runs 12 residues. The DNA for the CDR3 is TGTGCCAGCAGCTTAGAGTGGTCGGGGCACTTCTTC. Translating it yields CASSLEWSGHFF.

The chain couples TRBV30 to TRBJ2-7, with TRBD2 as a possible D gene (6 bases). V was clipped by 0 bases and J by 2 bases, with 11 bases between them. The germline V gene encodes CDR1 GTSNPN and CDR2 SVGIG (reference sequence). The CDR3 has 14 residues. The CDR3 is CAWSVTGVTYEQYF. CDR3 bases: TGTGCCTGGAGTGTAACGGGGGTCACCTACGAGCAGTACTTC.

In this sample, this clone turned up a few times. The chain carries TRBV19 and TRBJ1-5, with a weak D call TRBD1 (5 bases). The germline gives CDR1 LNHDA, CDR2 SQIVND (reference sequence). Trimming removed 5 bases from V and 2 bases from J, with 19 bases in between. The CDR3 length is 17 residues. As DNA, the CDR3 is TGTGCCAGTAGTCCCAAACGACCGCCCAGGGGCAATCAGCCCCAGCATTTT. This gives the protein CASSPKRPPRGNQPQHF.

This chain uses TRBV29-1 with TRBJ2-1; D could derive from TRBD1 or TRBD2 (6 bases each). From germline, CDR1 is SQVTM and CDR2 ANQGSEA. V lost 4 bases, J lost 5 bases, and 12 bases lay in between. The CDR3 is 13 amino acids. CDR3 sequence (DNA): TGCAGCGTTGCGGGGGCTCGGGACAATGAGCAGTTCTTC. Amino acid sequence: CSVAGARDNEQFF.

This chain links TRBV11-2 with TRBJ2-1, with 9 bases fitting TRBD2. The CDR3 extends over 15 amino acids. Trimming cost V 6 bases and J 8 bases; bases outside gene matches: 11. In germline, CDR1 is SGHAT, CDR2 FQNNGV. CDR3 nucleotide sequence: TGTGCCAGCAGAATCCGTGGCGGGGGGGCATATGAGCAGTTCTTC. Residues: CASRIRGGGAYEQFF.

The J gene is TRBJ2-7, the V gene TRBV4-2; TRBD2 matches at 10 bases. This CDR3 spans 15 amino acids. CDR1 is LGHNA and CDR2 is YNFKEQ in the germline V gene. V lost 6 bases to trimming and J lost 3 bases; unmatched junction nucleotides: 8. CDR3 protein: CASRPRLAGDYEQYF. The CDR3 DNA sequence: TGTGCCAGCAGACCTAGACTAGCGGGTGACTACGAGCAGTACTTC.

This chain uses TRBV27 with TRBJ1-2; 10 nucleotides line up with TRBD1. Trimming took 5 bases from V and 7 from J; bases not matched to a gene: 10. The CDR3 extends over 15 amino acids. Per germline, CDR1 MNHEY and CDR2 SMNVEV (reference sequence). This chain's CDR3 is CASSPGQGGSRGYTF. The CDR3, as DNA: TGTGCCAGCAGTCCCGGACAGGGGGGATCACGTGGCTACACCTTC.

This clone was counted between two and nine times. Different DNA sequences within this sample yield the same CDR3. V and J are TRBV7-2 and TRBJ2-3; D remains ambiguous. This CDR3 has 13 residues. Trimming removed 1 base at V and 4 bases at J, with 6 bases between. Per the germline V gene, CDR1 is SGHTA and CDR2 is FQGNSA. CDR3 sequence: CASSLGGADTQYF. CDR3 DNA: TGTGCCAGCAGCTTAGGTGGGGCAGATACGCAGTATTTT.

Only a few counts were recorded for this clone. This chain connects TRBV2 to TRBJ1-1; possibly TRBD1 for D (6 bases). This CDR3 is built from 15 residues. Germline V gene lookup returns CDR1 SNHLY and CDR2 FYNNEI. V was trimmed by 1 base and J by 0 bases, leaving 9 bases between them. In DNA, the CDR3 is TGTGCCAGCAGTGAAGAGGGACACATGAACACTGAAGCTTTCTTT. Protein: CASSEEGHMNTEAFF.

This chain links TRBV5-1 with TRBJ1-2; TRBD1 matches at 7 bases. The CDR3 runs to 16 residues. Germline trimming cut 0 bases from V and 8 bases from J; bases unmatched to any gene: 13. The germline gives CDR1 SGHRS, CDR2 YFSETQ. CDR3 loop: CASSLEVSYRGDGYTF. Written as DNA, the CDR3 is TGCGCCAGCAGCTTGGAGGTCAGTTACAGGGGTGACGGCTACACCTTC. The variable domain in full, completed from reference TRBV5-1 and TRBJ1-2, reads KAGVTQTPRYLIKTRGQQVTLSCSPISGHRSVSWYQQTPGQGLQFLFEYFSETQRNKGNFPGRFSGRQFSNSRSEMNVSTLELGDSALYLCASSLEVSYRGDGYTFGSGTRLTVV.

This clone came up a few times. The CDR3: CASSLDKVGEQYF. The CDR3 DNA reads TGCGCCAGCAGCTTGGACAAGGTGGGCGAGCAGTACTTC. J is TRBJ2-7 and V is TRBV5-1; D unclear. Per the germline V gene, CDR1 is SGHRS and CDR2 is YFSETQ. This CDR3 has 13 amino acids. V lost 0 bases and J 6 bases, leaving 10 bases between the germline ends.

The chain employs TRBV29-1 and TRBJ1-2; D uncertain. Germline V gene sequence: CDR1 SQVTM, CDR2 ANQGSEA. CDR3 size: 15 residues. V lost 0 bases and J lost 0, with 11 bases in between. The CDR3 bases are TGCAGCGTTGAAGAACGATCAGCACCTAACTATGGCTACACCTTC. Protein sequence: CSVEERSAPNYGYTF. The variable domain in full, with the rest retrieved from reference TRBV29-1 and TRBJ1-2, is SAVISQKPSRDICQRGTSLTIQCQVDSQVTMMFWYRQQPGQSLTLIATANQGSEATYESGFVIDKFPISRPNLTFSTLTVSNMSPEDSSIYLCSVEERSAPNYGYTFGSGTRLTVV.

The CDR3, as DNA: TGCAGCGTTGAACAGGGAGGGGGCGGGGAGCTGTTTTTT. Its protein is CSVEQGGGGELFF. The chain recombines TRBV29-1 with TRBJ2-2; TRBD2 might be the D (7 bases). Germline V gene sequence: CDR1 SQVTM, CDR2 ANQGSEA. The CDR3 loop spans 13 amino acids. V lost 2 bases and J lost 7, with 11 bases in between.